Below are 7 T cell receptor beta chains sequenced from a single sample in a study of PD-1 blockade in mismatch repair-deficient tumors. Clones were sequenced by immunoSEQ multiplex PCR, and TCRdb holds only the in-frame ones, with some missing. Here the sample spans approximately 25,000 clones, about 83% being singletons. Here the sequenced sample was peripheral blood, taken 12 weeks after starting pembrolizumab. These receptors originate from an adult with mismatch repair-deficient cancer.

The chain links TRBV7-3 to TRBJ2-7, with D uncertain. From germline, CDR1 is SGHTA and CDR2 FQGTGA. The ends were cut back, 2 bases at V and 1 base at J, with 6 bases in the middle. The CDR3 is 13 residues long. The CDR3 loop is CASSLYGSYEQYF. CDR3 nucleotide sequence: TGTGCCAGCAGCTTATACGGTTCCTACGAGCAGTACTTC.

The chain is built from TRBV27 and TRBJ2-3; tentative D call: TRBD1 (6 bases). Looked up from germline, CDR1 is MNHEY and CDR2 is SMNVEV (reference sequence). There are 14 residues in the CDR3. V was pared by 3 bases and J by 2 bases, with 9 bases between. The chain's CDR3 is CASSLGHLTDTQYF. The CDR3 DNA follows: TGTGCCAGCAGTTTGGGACACCTCACAGATACGCAGTATTTT.

The rearrangement uses TRBV4-1 and TRBJ1-4, with D unclear. The CDR3 totals 17 residues. The V gene lost 6 bases and the J gene lost 1 base, with 18 bases spanning the gap. Germline V gives CDR1 MGHRA, CDR2 YSYEKL. The DNA for the CDR3 is TGCGCCAGCAGGACGACACCAACCAGACTAACTAATGAAAAACTGTTTTTT. Protein sequence: CASRTTPTRLTNEKLFF.

This clone is labeled medium-sized. The rearrangement joins TRBV23-1 to TRBJ2-1; D may match TRBD1 or TRBD2 (6 bases each). TRBV23-1 is given ORF status, its function remaining uncertain. There are 16 residues in the CDR3. V was clipped by 0 bases and J by 2 bases, with 11 bases between them. The CDR3 protein is CASSQSGGHPYNEQFF. The CDR3, as DNA: TGCGCCAGCAGTCAATCGGGGGGACACCCCTACAATGAGCAGTTCTTC.

This chain links TRBV18 with TRBJ1-1; D not certain. The CDR3 totals 13 residues. Germline V gene sequence: CDR1 KGHSH, CDR2 LQKENI. Trimming stripped 1 base from V and 5 bases from J, with 8 bases between. CDR3 in amino acids: CASSPLEGTEAFF. The CDR3 bases are TGTGCCAGCTCACCACTGGAAGGGACTGAAGCTTTCTTT.

CDR3 sequence (DNA): TGTGCCAGCAGTTGGGGGAGCGGGTACTCCTACGAGCAGTACTTC. It translates to CASSWGSGYSYEQYF. This chain connects TRBV5-6 to TRBJ2-7, with a weak D call TRBD2 (6 bases). V was trimmed by 5 bases and J by 0 bases, leaving 15 bases between them. CDR1 is SGHDT and CDR2 is YYEEEE in the germline V gene. This CDR3 spans 15 amino acids.

This clone was picked up a small number of times. This chain connects TRBV28 to TRBJ1-4, with a weak D call TRBD1 (5 bases). The germline gives CDR1 MDHEN, CDR2 SYDVKM. The V end was cut by 3 bases, the J end by 4 bases, with 12 bases between. CDR3 size: 15 residues. Written as DNA, the CDR3 is TGTGCCAGCAGTTTGGGGCAGTCGATTAATGAAAAACTGTTTTTT. As protein: CASSLGQSINEKLFF.